The clone carrying this T cell receptor beta chain was detected ten times or more. This sample is part of a study of T cells in Graves' hyperthyroidism and ophthalmopathy. CDR1 and CDR2 from the germline V gene are MNHNS and SASEGT. CDR3 length: 13 residues. Trimming stripped 5 bases from V and 7 bases from J, with 9 bases between. TCR beta CDR3 sequences were amplified from RNA transcripts. The study used the HTBI primer set for a first-round RT-PCR of the TCR CDR3. In TCRdb, the multiplex PCR reads were re-called with MiXCR into one record per CDR3 protein. Of over 300,000 distinct CDR3 sequences in the sample, about 14% were seen once.

This chain connects TRBV6-1 to TRBJ1-6; possible D gene TRBD1, 6 bases. Input material: blood. This sequence originates from a woman aged 55-70 years with Graves' hyperthyroidism. The CDR3 DNA sequence: TGTGCCAGCAGTTTGGACAGAAATTCACCCCTCCACTTT. Its translation: CASSLDRNSPLHF.